Included here is one TCR beta chain sequence, with context. This sample was taken from a study of CD8 T cells in Susac syndrome. An input of roughly 0.45 to 1 ug of RNA was subjected to reverse transcription using random hexamers. The CDR3 of TCR beta was amplified by immunoSEQ multiplex PCR across 54 Vbeta and 13 Jbeta. TCRdb ran MiXCR on the immunoSEQ multiplex PCR reads and lists one entry per CDR3 protein. The profile shows some 300,000 distinct CDR3 sequences, around nine tenths of them singletons. Sequencing of TCR beta covered CD8+ and CD4+ T cells obtained from blood. The patients who served as multiple sclerosis controls were treatment-naive and had stable or active relapsing-remitting disease that fulfilled the revised McDonald criteria. This CDR3 has 11 residues. Per the germline V gene, CDR1 is SQVTM and CDR2 is ANQGSEA. Trimming stripped 6 bases from V and 8 bases from J, with 13 bases between.

The sequencing sample was made of CD8+ T cells from PBMCs. V usage is TRBV29-1 and J usage is TRBJ1-1, with TRBD1 as a possible D gene (6 bases). This receptor was obtained from a human donor with multiple sclerosis. CDR3 in amino acids: CSVGTIGEAFF. CDR3 nucleotide sequence: TGCAGCGTCGGGACAATTGGCGAAGCTTTCTTT. The complete variable domain, with remaining parts taken from reference TRBV29-1 and TRBJ1-1, reads SAVISQKPSRDICQRGTSLTIQCQVDSQVTMMFWYRQQPGQSLTLIATANQGSEATYESGFVIDKFPISRPNLTFSTLTVSNMSPEDSSIYLCSVGTIGEAFFGQGTRLTVV.